What follows is one TCR beta chain and its context. The PCR contained 60 Vbeta and 13 Jbeta primers. Produced via immunoSEQ multiplex PCR; TCRdb's table is partial and in-frame only. The table includes around 120,000 clones, 65% to 80% detected once. This record comes from a study of cytomegalovirus exposure and HLA in healthy donors. Trimming cost V 3 bases and J 10 bases; bases outside gene matches: 8. The CDR3 loop spans 15 amino acids. Germline loops: CDR1 KGHSH, CDR2 LQKENI. The V and J genes are TRBV18 and TRBJ1-6; 8 bases match TRBD1. Source material: PBMCs. The receptor was isolated from a woman in her forties in good health and CMV-seropositive. The CDR3: CASSPGQGGDSPLHF. DNA for the CDR3: TGTGCCAGCTCACCTGGACAGGGAGGTGACTCACCCCTCCACTTT.